The clone carrying this T cell receptor (beta chain) appeared a few times. Germline V gene data show CDR1 as KGHDR and CDR2 as SFDVKD. The CDR3 runs 15 residues. Trimming shortened V by 3 bases and J by 2 bases, and 11 bases separated the two germline ends. Unique molecular identifiers were in the cDNA, with template-switch universal primer binding. TCRdb reprocessed the 5' RACE reads via MiXCR and lists one record per CDR3 protein. The table includes 1.5 million to 2 million distinct CDR3 sequences, about 30% detected once. This specimen belongs to a study of identical twins. The TCR comes from a newborn girl in good health. The chain employs TRBV24-1 and TRBJ2-3, with D tentatively TRBD2 (6 bases). Material for sequencing was cord blood. The CDR3 nucleotides read TGTGCCACCAGTGATGCTGCTAGCGCCACAGATACGCAGTATTTT. This encodes CATSDAASATDTQYF.